The present entry profiles one T cell receptor beta chain with its context. Its antigen is not known. The data originate from a study of T cell responses to AZD1222 COVID-19 vaccine. Second-dose groups at about 4 or about 12 weeks were pooled. The study, taken as a whole, reports: Regions 160-218 and 743-854 held dominance among vaccine-associated CD4 TCRs, which spanned spike. Baseline serology detected seropositivity in only six AZD1222 recipients.

Germline loops: CDR1 LGHNA, CDR2 YSLEER. V was clipped by 0 bases and J by 4 bases, with 4 bases between them. The CDR3 consists of 13 residues. Profiled with immunoSEQ multiplex PCR; TCRdb holds only in-frame clones, not every one. The sample holds about 25,000 clones; about nine tenths are singletons and the top ten take over 30%. The source was peripheral blood, collected 28 days after the second AZD1222 dose. This clonotype was obtained from an adult who received the AZD1222 COVID-19 vaccine. The rearrangement joins TRBV4-3 to TRBJ1-5; D uncertain. For the CDR3, the DNA is TGCGCCAGCAGCCAAGACCAGAATCAGCCCCAGCATTTT. Its translation is CASSQDQNQPQHF.